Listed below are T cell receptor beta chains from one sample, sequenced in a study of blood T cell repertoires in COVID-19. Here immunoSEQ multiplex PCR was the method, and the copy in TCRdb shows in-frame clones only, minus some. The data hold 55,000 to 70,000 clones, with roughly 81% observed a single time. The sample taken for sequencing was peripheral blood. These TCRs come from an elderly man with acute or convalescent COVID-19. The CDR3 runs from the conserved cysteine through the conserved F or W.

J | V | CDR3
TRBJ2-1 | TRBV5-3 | CARSFLIDNEQFF
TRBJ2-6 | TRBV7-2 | CASSQTVSGANVLTF
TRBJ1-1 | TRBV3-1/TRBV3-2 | CASSQVEETEAFF
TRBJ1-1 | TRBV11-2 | CASARVMNTEAFF
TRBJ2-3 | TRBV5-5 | CASSVRRGGTDTQYF
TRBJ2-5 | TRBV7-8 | CASSFYGETQYF
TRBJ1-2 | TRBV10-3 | CAISELEQGDYGYTF
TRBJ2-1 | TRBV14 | CASTTRWREIYNEQFF
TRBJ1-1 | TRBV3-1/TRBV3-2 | CASSPAPLRGTEAFF
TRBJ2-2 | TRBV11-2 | CASSLRQGTGELFF
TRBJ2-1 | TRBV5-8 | CASSLTWTDRWDNEQFF
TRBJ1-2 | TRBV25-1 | CASMQGSNYGYTF
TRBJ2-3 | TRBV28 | CASSITGGTQYF
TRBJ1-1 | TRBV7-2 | CASSLEGQGTEAFF
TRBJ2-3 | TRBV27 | CASTRGRVEDTQYF
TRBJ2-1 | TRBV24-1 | CATSDPEARSSYNEQFF
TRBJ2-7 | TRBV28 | CASSRGTGGAYYEQYF
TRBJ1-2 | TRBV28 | CASRGRNRGHGYGYTF
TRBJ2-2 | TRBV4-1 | CASSQGMTSGRLTGELFF
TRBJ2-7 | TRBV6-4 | CASRGGVSYEQYF
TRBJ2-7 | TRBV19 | CASSSLSGPYEQYF
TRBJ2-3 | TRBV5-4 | CASSLKFGGTDTQYF
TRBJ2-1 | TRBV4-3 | CASSQDLLYSYNEQFF
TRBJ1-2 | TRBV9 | CASSVEARDREYYGYTF
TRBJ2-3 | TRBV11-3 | CASSPGTSGRGTDTQYF
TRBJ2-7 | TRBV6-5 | CASRNTGQGNEQYF
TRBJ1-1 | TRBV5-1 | CASSLEGAIAEAFF
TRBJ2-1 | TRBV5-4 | CASSKGTSSPYNEQFF
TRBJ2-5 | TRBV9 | CASSPGQGAQETQYF
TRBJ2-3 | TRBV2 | CASRMDSFTDTQYF